Listed below are T cell receptor beta chains from one sample, sequenced in a study of Ad26.COV2.S vaccination and SARS-CoV-2 variants. Method: immunoSEQ multiplex PCR; TCRdb's copy keeps in-frame clones and lacks some. Of 350,000 to 500,000 clones listed, roughly 87% are singletons. Here the sequenced sample was peripheral blood, taken in a trial of Ad26.COV2.S vaccine versus placebo. These receptors originate from a person aged 18-65 years who received the Ad26.COV2.S COVID-19 vaccine or a placebo. Both conserved end residues are part of each CDR3. The D gene is left open where the match is weak. Size is stated for part of the rows, as once, few or many counts, or as a class when the clone is expanded.

CDR3 length,D gene,J gene,V gene,clone size,CDR3 protein,CDR3 DNA
14,-,TRBJ2-1,TRBV5-1,once,CASSLGEAYNEQFF,TGCGCCAGCAGCTTGGGGGAAGCCTACAATGAGCAGTTCTTC
14,-,TRBJ2-1,TRBV29-1,-,CSVDLGHDNNEQFF,TGCAGCGTTGATTTGGGACACGATAACAATGAGCAGTTCTTC
16,TRBD2,TRBJ2-3,TRBV4-2,-,CASSQDRRLALDTQYF,TGTGCCAGCAGCCAAGATAGGAGACTAGCCTTAGATACGCAGTATTTT
17,TRBD2,TRBJ2-3,TRBV3-1/TRBV3-2,-,CASSQGLAGAYTDTQYF,TGTGCCAGCAGCCAAGGACTAGCGGGGGCCTACACAGATACGCAGTATTTT
15,TRBD2,TRBJ2-7,TRBV7-2,-,CASSAGLAFSYEQYF,TGTGCCAGCAGCGCGGGACTAGCCTTCTCCTACGAGCAGTACTTC
13,-,TRBJ2-1,TRBV18,-,CASSLSAADEQFF,TGTGCCAGCTCATTAAGTGCTGCCGATGAGCAGTTCTTC
16,TRBD1,TRBJ2-5,TRBV5-6,-,CASSWGDRGSQETQYF,TGTGCCAGCAGCTGGGGGGACAGGGGATCGCAAGAGACCCAGTACTTC
17,-,TRBJ1-1,TRBV7-9,-,CASSLVRLLRGDTEAFF,TGTGCCAGCAGCTTAGTTCGCTTACTTCGGGGGGACACTGAAGCTTTCTTT
13,TRBD1,TRBJ1-5,TRBV28,-,CASRTGVLQPQHF,TGTGCCAGCAGGACAGGGGTATTGCAGCCCCAGCATTTT
17,TRBD2,TRBJ2-7,TRBV28,-,CARDSKRRTSGVPVGYF,TGTGCCAGGGATTCAAAACGTAGGACTAGCGGGGTCCCGGTCGGGTACTTC
12,TRBD1,TRBJ2-2,TRBV28,-,CASGRGPGELFF,TGTGCCAGCGGAAGGGGGCCCGGGGAGCTGTTTTTT
16,TRBD2,TRBJ2-1,TRBV11-3,-,CASSLGISGDDNEQFF,TGTGCCAGCAGCTTAGGAATTAGCGGGGATGACAATGAGCAGTTCTTC
16,TRBD1,TRBJ2-5,TRBV27,-,CASSLRQDRTQETQYF,TGTGCCAGCAGTTTACGACAGGACAGGACCCAAGAGACCCAGTACTTC
13,-,TRBJ2-1,TRBV11-2,many,CASSLVLANEQFF,TGTGCCAGCAGCTTAGTTCTAGCTAATGAGCAGTTCTTC
14,-,TRBJ1-2,TRBV27,-,CASSLSTSRGGYTF,TGTGCCAGCAGTTTATCGACCAGCCGGGGAGGCTACACCTTC
16,TRBD1,TRBJ1-5,TRBV19,-,CASSRGQGRSNQPQHF,TGTGCCAGTAGTCGGGGACAGGGCCGGAGCAATCAGCCCCAGCATTTT
13,TRBD1,TRBJ1-2,TRBV6-4,-,CASSVETGSGYTF,TGTGCCAGCAGTGTCGAGACAGGGTCTGGCTACACCTTC